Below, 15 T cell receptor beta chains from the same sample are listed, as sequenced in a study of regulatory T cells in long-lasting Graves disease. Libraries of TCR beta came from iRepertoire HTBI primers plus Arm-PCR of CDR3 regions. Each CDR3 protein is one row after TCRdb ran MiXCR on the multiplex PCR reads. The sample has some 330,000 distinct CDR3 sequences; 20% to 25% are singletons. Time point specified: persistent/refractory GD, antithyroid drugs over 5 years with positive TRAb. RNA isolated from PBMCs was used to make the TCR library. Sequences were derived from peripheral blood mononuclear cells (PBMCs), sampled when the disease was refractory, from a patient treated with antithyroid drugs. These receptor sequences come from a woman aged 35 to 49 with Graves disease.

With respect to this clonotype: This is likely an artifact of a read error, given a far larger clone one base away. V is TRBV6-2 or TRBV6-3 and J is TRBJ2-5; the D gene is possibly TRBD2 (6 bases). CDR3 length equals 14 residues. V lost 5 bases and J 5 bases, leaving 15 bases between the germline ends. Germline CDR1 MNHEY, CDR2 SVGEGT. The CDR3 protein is CASSHDGGWETQYF. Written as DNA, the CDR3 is TGTGCCAGCAGTCATGACGGGGGATGGGAGACCCAGTACTTC.

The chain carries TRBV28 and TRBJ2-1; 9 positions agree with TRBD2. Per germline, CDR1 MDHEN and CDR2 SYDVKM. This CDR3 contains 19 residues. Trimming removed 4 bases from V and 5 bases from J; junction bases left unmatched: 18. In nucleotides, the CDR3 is TGTGCCAGCAGTTCCCCTTTTAGCGGGAGAAACGTAATCGACAATGAGCAGTTCTTC. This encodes CASSSPFSGRNVIDNEQFF.

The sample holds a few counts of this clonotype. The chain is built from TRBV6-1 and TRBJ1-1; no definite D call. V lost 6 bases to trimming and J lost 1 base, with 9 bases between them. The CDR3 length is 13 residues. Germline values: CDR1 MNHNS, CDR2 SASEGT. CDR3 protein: CASRVNQNTEAFF. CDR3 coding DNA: TGTGCCAGCAGAGTGAATCAGAACACTGAAGCTTTCTTT.

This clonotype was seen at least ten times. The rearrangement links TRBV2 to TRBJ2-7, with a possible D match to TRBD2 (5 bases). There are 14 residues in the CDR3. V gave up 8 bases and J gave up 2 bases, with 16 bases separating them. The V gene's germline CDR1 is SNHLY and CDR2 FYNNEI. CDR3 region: CASGEQDLTYEQYF. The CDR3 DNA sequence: TGTGCCAGCGGGGAGCAGGACTTGACCTACGAGCAGTACTTC.

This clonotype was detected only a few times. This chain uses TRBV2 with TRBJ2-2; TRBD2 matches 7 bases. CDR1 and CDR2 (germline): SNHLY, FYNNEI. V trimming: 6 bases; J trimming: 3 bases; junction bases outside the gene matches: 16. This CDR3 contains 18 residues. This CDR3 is CASSPDPGVLAYTGELFF. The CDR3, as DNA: TGTGCCAGCAGCCCCGACCCGGGGGTACTAGCGTACACCGGGGAGCTGTTTTTT.

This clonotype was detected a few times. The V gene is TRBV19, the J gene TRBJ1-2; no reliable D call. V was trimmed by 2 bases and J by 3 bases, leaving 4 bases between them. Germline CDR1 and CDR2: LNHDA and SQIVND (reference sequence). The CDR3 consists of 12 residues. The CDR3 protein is CASSITDYGYTF. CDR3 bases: TGTGCCAGTAGTATAACCGACTATGGCTACACCTTC.

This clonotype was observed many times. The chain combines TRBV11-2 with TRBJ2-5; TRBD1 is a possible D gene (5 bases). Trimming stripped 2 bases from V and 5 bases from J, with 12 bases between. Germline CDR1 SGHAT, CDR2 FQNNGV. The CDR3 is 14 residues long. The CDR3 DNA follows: TGTGCCAGCAGCTTATCGCAGGGTTTGGAGACCCAGTACTTC. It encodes CASSLSQGLETQYF.

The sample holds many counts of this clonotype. CDR3 loop: CASSSWDNYEQYF. In DNA, the CDR3 is TGTGCCAGCAGCTCTTGGGACAACTACGAGCAGTACTTC. The chain combines TRBV12-3 or TRBV12-4 with TRBJ2-7; D possibly corresponds to TRBD1 (6 bases). The CDR3 extends over 13 amino acids. The V gene lost 6 bases and the J gene lost 3 bases, with 12 bases spanning the gap.

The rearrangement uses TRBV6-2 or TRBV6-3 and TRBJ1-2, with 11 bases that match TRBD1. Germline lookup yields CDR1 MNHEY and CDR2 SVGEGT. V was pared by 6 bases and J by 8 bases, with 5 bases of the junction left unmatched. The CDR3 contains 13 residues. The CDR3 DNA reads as TGTGCCAGCAGCCAGGACAGGGGGCGAGGCTACACCTTC. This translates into CASSQDRGRGYTF.

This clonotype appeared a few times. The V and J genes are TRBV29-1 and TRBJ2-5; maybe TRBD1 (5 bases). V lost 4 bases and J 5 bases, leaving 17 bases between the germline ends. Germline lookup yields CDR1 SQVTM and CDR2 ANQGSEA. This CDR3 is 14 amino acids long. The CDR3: CSVVLQGVVETQYF. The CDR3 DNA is TGCAGCGTTGTTTTGCAAGGGGTGGTGGAGACCCAGTACTTC.

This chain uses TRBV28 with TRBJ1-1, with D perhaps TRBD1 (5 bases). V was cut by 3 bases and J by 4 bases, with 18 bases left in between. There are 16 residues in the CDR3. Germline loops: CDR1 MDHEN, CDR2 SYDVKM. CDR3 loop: CASSLWPGSLGTEAFF. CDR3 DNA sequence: TGTGCCAGCAGTTTGTGGCCAGGGAGTTTGGGCACTGAAGCTTTCTTT.

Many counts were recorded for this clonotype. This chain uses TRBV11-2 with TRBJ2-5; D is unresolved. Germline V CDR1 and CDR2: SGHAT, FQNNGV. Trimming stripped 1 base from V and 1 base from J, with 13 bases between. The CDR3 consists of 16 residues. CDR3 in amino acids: CASSLGYRKAQETQYF. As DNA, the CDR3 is TGTGCCAGCAGCTTAGGTTACAGAAAAGCCCAAGAGACCCAGTACTTC.

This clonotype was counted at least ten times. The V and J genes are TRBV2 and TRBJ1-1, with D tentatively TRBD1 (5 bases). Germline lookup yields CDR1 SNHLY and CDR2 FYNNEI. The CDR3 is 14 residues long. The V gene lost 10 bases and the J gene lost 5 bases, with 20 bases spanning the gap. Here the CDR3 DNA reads TGTGCCACCGAGGGGAACCCCCGGGGGACTGAAGCTTTCTTT. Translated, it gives CATEGNPRGTEAFF. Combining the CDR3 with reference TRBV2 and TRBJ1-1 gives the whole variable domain EPEVTQTPSHQVTQMGQEVILRCVPISNHLYFYWYRQILGQKVEFLVSFYNNEISEKSEIFDDQFSVERPDGSNFTLKIRSTKLEDSAMYFCATEGNPRGTEAFFGQGTRLTVV.

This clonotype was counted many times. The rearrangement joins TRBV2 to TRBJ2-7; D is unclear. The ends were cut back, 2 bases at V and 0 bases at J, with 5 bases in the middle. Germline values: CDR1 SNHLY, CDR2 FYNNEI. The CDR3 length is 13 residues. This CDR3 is CASSEINSYEQYF. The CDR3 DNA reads TGTGCCAGCAGTGAAATCAACTCCTACGAGCAGTACTTC.

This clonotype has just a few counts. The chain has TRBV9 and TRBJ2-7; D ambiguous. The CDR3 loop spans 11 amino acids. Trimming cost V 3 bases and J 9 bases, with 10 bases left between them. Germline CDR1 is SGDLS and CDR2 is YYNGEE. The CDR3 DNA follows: TGTGCCAGCAGCGGGGGATGGAGGCAGTACTTC. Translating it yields CASSGGWRQYF.